This T cell receptor (beta chain) comes out of a study of identical twins. The study, taken as a whole, reports: The authors noted that invariant MAIT and iNKT cells could partly confound zero-insertion analyses.

TCRdb re-called the 5' RACE reads through MiXCR, storing one row per CDR3 protein. The sample lists around 690,000 distinct CDR3 sequences; 21% were seen once. The CDR3 consists of 13 residues. CDR1 is MNHNS, CDR2 SASEGT, per germline. V lost 6 bases, J lost 2 bases, and 9 bases lay in between. Notes on this clonotype: Its cognate antigen is unknown.

A further study also used this sample, focusing on T cells expressing NK-cell markers. That work adds: Sorting was limited to alpha-beta TCR-expressing T cells with an anti-gamma-delta TCR antibody in several experiments.

The material sequenced was PBMCs. The TCR originated in a young woman in good health. The chain is built from TRBV6-1 and TRBJ2-3, with D hard to call. The CDR3 loop is CASRGWFTDTQYF. The DNA for the CDR3 is TGTGCCAGCAGGGGATGGTTCACAGATACGCAGTATTTT.